The 7 T cell receptor beta chains below were found in one sample sequenced in a study of early T cells in non-severe SARS-CoV-2 infection. TCRdb analysed the 5' RACE reads with MiXCR anew, one entry per CDR3 protein. Of over 60,000 distinct CDR3 sequences listed, roughly a tenth are singletons. This specimen was whole blood, taken at baseline. Receptors originate from an adult who was a healthcare worker with PCR-confirmed SARS-CoV-2 infection or an uninfected control (not recorded which).

This chain uses TRBV11-3 with TRBJ2-2; perhaps D is TRBD1 or TRBD2 (5 bases each). V dropped 4 bases and J dropped 1 base, with 13 bases sitting between them. The CDR3 consists of 16 residues. Looked up from germline, CDR1 is SGHNT and CDR2 is YENEEA. CDR3 coding DNA: TGTGCCAGCAGCTCCGGGACCTACGAGAACACCGGGGAGCTGTTTTTT. The encoded protein is CASSSGTYENTGELFF.

The chain is built from TRBV14 and TRBJ2-1; D is unresolved. The germline CDR1 and CDR2 sequences are SGHDN and FVKESK. The CDR3 totals 17 residues. Trimming removed 0 bases at V and 4 bases at J, with 16 bases between. DNA for the CDR3: TGTGCCAGCAGCCAAGATCAGAGGTCGTCCGTTTACAATGAGCAGTTCTTC. It codes for CASSQDQRSSVYNEQFF.

This clonotype was found many times. The V gene is TRBV3-1, the J gene TRBJ1-1; no clear D. Germline V gene data show CDR1 as LGHDT and CDR2 as YNNKEL (reference sequence). V was shortened by 7 bases and J by 5 bases, with 8 bases between the two germline ends. CDR3 length: 11 amino acids. The CDR3 region has the DNA TGTGCCAGCAAAAGCTCGACTGAAGCTTTCTTT. Protein product: CASKSSTEAFF. Together with reference TRBV3-1 and TRBJ1-1, the CDR3 gives the full variable domain: DTAVSQTPKYLVTQMGNDKSIKCEQNLGHDTMYWYKQDSKKFLKIMFSYNNKELIINETVPNRFSPKSPDKAHLNLHINSLELGDSAVYFCASKSSTEAFFGQGTRLTVV.

Many counts were recorded for this clonotype. V is TRBV6-1 and J is TRBJ2-1, with 8 bases aligning to TRBD2. Looked up from germline, CDR1 is MNHNS and CDR2 is SASEGT. With V trimmed by 6 bases and J by 8 bases, 12 bases remained unmatched. This CDR3 contains 15 residues. CDR3 sequence reads: CASSRGGGVRYEQFF. The CDR3 DNA is TGTGCCAGCAGCCGGGGGGGCGGGGTAAGGTATGAGCAGTTCTTC.

This chain joins TRBV2 and TRBJ1-6; D is ambiguous. The V end was cut by 1 base, the J end by 4 bases, with 8 bases between. The CDR3 has 15 residues. Germline V gives CDR1 SNHLY, CDR2 FYNNEI. CDR3 coding DNA: TGTGCCAGCAGTGAAGGCCCGGGGTATAATTCACCCCTCCACTTT. Protein sequence: CASSEGPGYNSPLHF.

V gene TRBV6-1 combines with J gene TRBJ1-5, with 7 bases that match TRBD1. CDR1 and CDR2 from the germline V gene are MNHNS and SASEGT. CDR3 length: 13 amino acids. V was clipped by 7 bases and J by 6 bases; unmatched bases: 6. In nucleotides, the CDR3 is TGTGCCAGCACAACCGACAGGGCTCAGCCCCAGCATTTT. Amino acids: CASTTDRAQPQHF.

This clonotype was observed at least ten times. The J gene is TRBJ1-6, the V gene TRBV7-2; D remains ambiguous. The CDR3 has 13 residues. The V end was cut by 2 bases, the J end by 8 bases, with 7 bases between. Germline V gene data show CDR1 as SGHTA and CDR2 as FQGNSA. In nucleotides, the CDR3 is TGTGCCAGCAGCTTACAAAGGGATTCACCCCTCCACTTT. Its translation is CASSLQRDSPLHF.